The following is a T cell receptor (beta chain) sequence with its context. This sample stems from a study of T-cell memory formation after mild COVID-19. CDR1 and CDR2 from the germline V gene are SGHRS and YFSETQ. Trimming pared 0 bases from V and 2 bases from J, leaving 8 bases between. The CDR3 has 14 residues. TCRdb reanalysed the 5' RACE reads using MiXCR and keeps one entry per CDR3 protein. The data show under 250,000 distinct CDR3 sequences, 27% seen once. The TCR originated in an adult woman who had mild COVID-19 (a few samples of this study predate the infection). Cell type and time point are not known. This chain links TRBV5-1 with TRBJ1-2, with a tentative D call TRBD1 (6 bases). Material for sequencing was PBMCs or a T cell subset sorted from them (not recorded which). The CDR3 DNA reads TGCGCCAGCAGCTTGGGAACAGGGAACTATGGCTACACCTTC. Its protein product is CASSLGTGNYGYTF.